Sequencing of this T cell receptor (beta chain) was carried out in a study of shared clonotypes between healthy human individuals. Study as a whole: Three plates each covered CD4 naive and memory; CD8 naive two, CD8 memory one. General study findings and limits: Naive subsets tended to show greater estimated richness than memory subsets. Genetic and exposure-history diversity was limited by the small donor number.

This CDR3 spans 17 amino acids. CDR1 is SGHDN, CDR2 FVKESK, per germline. J was trimmed by 2 bases and V by 0 bases; bases with no gene match: 5. This clone has only one observation. As yet, its antigen is unknown. Each replicate PCR on the sorted subsets used roughly 190 ng DNA (around 30,000 T cell genomes). Measured with immunoSEQ multiplex PCR; TCRdb has only the in-frame clones, and not every one. The data contain roughly 2 million clones, roughly 95% of them seen just once; the ten biggest clones take up roughly 1%. Naive CD8 isolation took CD45RO-negative cells positively selected for CCR7 and excluded terminally differentiated effector memory CD45RA+ cells.

Sequences were obtained from naive CD8+ T cells sorted from blood. The V and J genes are TRBV14 and TRBJ2-5; the match to TRBD2 covers 11 bases. The receptor's source is a man younger than 35 in good health. The CDR3 here is CASSQDETSGGQETQYF. CDR3 nucleotides: TGTGCCAGCAGCCAAGATGAAACTAGCGGGGGACAAGAGACCCAGTACTTC.